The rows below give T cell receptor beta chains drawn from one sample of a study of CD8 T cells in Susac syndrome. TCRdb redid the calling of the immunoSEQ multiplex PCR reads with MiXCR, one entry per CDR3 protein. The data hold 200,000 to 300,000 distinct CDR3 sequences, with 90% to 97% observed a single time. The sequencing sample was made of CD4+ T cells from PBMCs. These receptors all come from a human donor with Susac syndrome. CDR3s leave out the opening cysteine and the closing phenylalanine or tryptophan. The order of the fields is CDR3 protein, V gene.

CDR3aa: ASSPSVTVHQETQY
v_gene: TRBV11-2

CDR3aa: ASSLDPGLAVNQPQH
v_gene: TRBV28

CDR3aa: ASSEGSRVGLVYEQY
v_gene: TRBV2

CDR3aa: SVAARLAVADTQY
v_gene: TRBV29-1

CDR3aa: ASSEARQTQY
v_gene: TRBV25-1

CDR3aa: ASSPISGRRETQY
v_gene: TRBV6-5

CDR3aa: ASSHQGSNTGELF
v_gene: TRBV7-3

CDR3aa: AWSVGRARNEQF
v_gene: TRBV30

CDR3aa: ASSPGQEYEQY
v_gene: TRBV5-1

CDR3aa: ASSLLSGGSTDTQY
v_gene: TRBV27

CDR3aa: ASGLLVGHNEQF
v_gene: TRBV28

CDR3aa: SVDGLAVTSTDTQY
v_gene: TRBV29-1

CDR3aa: ASSQARATGSLSNQPQH
v_gene: TRBV4-1

CDR3aa: AWSPYDFAF
v_gene: TRBV30

CDR3aa: ASSLGVAGRHQETQY
v_gene: TRBV9

CDR3aa: ASSLAAGGVGYT
v_gene: TRBV7-9